The source of this TCR beta chain is a study of cytotoxic CD8 clonotypes in ibrutinib-treated CLL. Study-level background: Response sampling came at median approximately twelve months of treatment, ranging about 6 to 40 months.

Sequencing used immunoSEQ multiplex PCR; TCRdb keeps in-frame clones, though not all of them. Here the sample spans a few hundred thousand clones, roughly 70% being singletons. V was clipped by 0 bases and J by 3 bases, with 6 bases between them. This CDR3 region has 13 residues. The germline V gene has CDR1 SGHRS and CDR2 YFSETQ. The chain joins TRBV5-1 to TRBJ2-5; D is uncertain. This TCR was sampled from a human donor with chronic lymphocytic leukemia. Source: PBMCs, taken after 36 months of ibrutinib treatment. CDR3 loop: CASSLGVEETQYF. CDR3 nucleotides: TGCGCCAGCAGCTTGGGAGTTGAAGAGACCCAGTACTTC.